This TCR beta chain is from a study of cytomegalovirus exposure and HLA in healthy donors. Sequencing used immunoSEQ multiplex PCR; TCRdb keeps in-frame clones, though not all of them. The sample lists about 56,000 clones, roughly 93% occurring once. Worth noting for this clone: The antigen remains undetermined.

The germline V gene has CDR1 SGHDN and CDR2 FVKESK. The CDR3 covers 13 residues. Between the trimmed V and J ends, which lost 3 bases and 1 base, there was a span of 6 bases. Whole-study findings and limits: TCR sequences were mostly rare, though some public TCRs occurred in many donors. Through in vitro validation, three CMV-associated chains were shown to be specific for CMV antigens.

This receptor was taken from a woman under 30 in good health and CMV-seropositive. Material for sequencing was PBMCs. This chain links TRBV14 with TRBJ1-1; the D is unclear. The DNA of the CDR3 is TGTGCCAGCAGCCACGGTTGGAACACTGAAGCTTTCTTT. It translates to CASSHGWNTEAFF.